This is a list of T cell receptor beta chains from one sample in a study of T-cell memory formation after mild COVID-19. TCRdb ran MiXCR on the 5' RACE reads and lists one entry per CDR3 protein. The sample gives about 110,000 distinct CDR3 sequences, over 13% of which show up once; about 39% is in the top ten. Material for sequencing was PBMCs or a T cell subset sorted from them (not recorded which). These receptors were collected from a man between 18 and 35 years old who had mild COVID-19 (a few samples of this study predate the infection). Cell type and time point are not known. Both conserved end residues are part of each CDR3. Each record gives: clone size, V gene, CDR3 length, D gene, J gene, CDR3 DNA, CDR3 protein. A D gene is named only where the DNA matches it firmly. Size values are once, few and many counts, or a class for expanded clones, and some rows have none.

clone size: .
V gene: TRBV6-5
CDR3 length: 18
D gene: .
J gene: TRBJ1-1
CDR3 DNA: TGTGCCAGCAGTTACCCGATTGCGGGAGGCGGCCTGGGGACTGAAGCTTTCTTT
CDR3 protein: CASSYPIAGGGLGTEAFF

clone size: .
V gene: TRBV4-1
CDR3 length: 15
D gene: .
J gene: TRBJ2-3
CDR3 DNA: TGCGCCAGCAGCCTTCGAGAGGCTAGCACAGATACGCAGTATTTT
CDR3 protein: CASSLREASTDTQYF

clone size: .
V gene: TRBV4-3
CDR3 length: 22
D gene: TRBD2
J gene: TRBJ2-1
CDR3 DNA: TGCGCCAGCAGCCAAGATAATCCCATCGCACTAGCGGGGGGGCAGTTTTACAATGAGCAGTTCTTC
CDR3 protein: CASSQDNPIALAGGQFYNEQFF

clone size: few
V gene: TRBV7-3
CDR3 length: 15
D gene: .
J gene: TRBJ2-2
CDR3 DNA: TGTGCCAGCAGCTCCACCCCCGCGAACACCGGGGAGCTGTTTTTT
CDR3 protein: CASSSTPANTGELFF

clone size: .
V gene: TRBV5-4
CDR3 length: 17
D gene: TRBD2
J gene: TRBJ2-3
CDR3 DNA: TGTGCCAGCAGCTTAGCACCCGCGGGGGGTCCCACAGATACGCAGTATTTT
CDR3 protein: CASSLAPAGGPTDTQYF

clone size: .
V gene: TRBV29-1
CDR3 length: 12
D gene: TRBD1
J gene: TRBJ1-1
CDR3 DNA: TGCAGCGTGAAGGGACAGGATGTTGAAGCTTTCTTT
CDR3 protein: CSVKGQDVEAFF

clone size: few
V gene: TRBV7-2
CDR3 length: 15
D gene: .
J gene: TRBJ1-1
CDR3 DNA: TGTGCCAGCAGCTTAGAAAGGGGCACAGGGACGGAAGCTTTCTTT
CDR3 protein: CASSLERGTGTEAFF

clone size: .
V gene: TRBV20-1
CDR3 length: 13
D gene: .
J gene: TRBJ1-1
CDR3 DNA: TGCAGTGCAAGGGACGGCATGAACACTGAAGCTTTCTTT
CDR3 protein: CSARDGMNTEAFF

clone size: .
V gene: TRBV6-5
CDR3 length: 16
D gene: .
J gene: TRBJ2-2
CDR3 DNA: TGTGCCAGCAGTTACGGGCAGCTCGCGAACACCGGGGAGCTGTTTTTT
CDR3 protein: CASSYGQLANTGELFF

clone size: few
V gene: TRBV5-1
CDR3 length: 14
D gene: .
J gene: TRBJ1-1
CDR3 DNA: TGCGCCAGCAGCTTGTATTTAGGGAACTATGAAGCTTTCTTT
CDR3 protein: CASSLYLGNYEAFF

clone size: .
V gene: TRBV7-9
CDR3 length: 15
D gene: .
J gene: TRBJ2-1
CDR3 DNA: TGTGCCAGCAGTCAGATCCAGGGGTCCTACAATGAGCAGTTCTTC
CDR3 protein: CASSQIQGSYNEQFF

clone size: .
V gene: TRBV7-2
CDR3 length: 14
D gene: TRBD2
J gene: TRBJ2-1
CDR3 DNA: TGTGCCAGCACCTTAGCGGGGGGCGCCAATGAGCAGTTCTTC
CDR3 protein: CASTLAGGANEQFF

clone size: .
V gene: TRBV13
CDR3 length: 15
D gene: .
J gene: TRBJ2-1
CDR3 DNA: TGTGCCAGCAGCTCCACTGTGGGGCCATACAATGAGCAGTTCTTC
CDR3 protein: CASSSTVGPYNEQFF

clone size: .
V gene: TRBV11-2
CDR3 length: 16
D gene: .
J gene: TRBJ2-1
CDR3 DNA: TGTGCCAGCAGCTCCCTACAGGGAGGTAATGCCAATGAGCAGTTCTTC
CDR3 protein: CASSSLQGGNANEQFF

clone size: few
V gene: TRBV7-6
CDR3 length: 14
D gene: .
J gene: TRBJ2-5
CDR3 DNA: TGTGCCAGCAGCTTGGATCCGGGGGAGGAGACCCAGTACTTC
CDR3 protein: CASSLDPGEETQYF